The 17 T cell receptor beta chains listed next were all sequenced from one sample in a study of OX40 agonist ivuxolimab in advanced cancers. Assay used: immunoSEQ multiplex PCR; TCRdb lists only in-frame clones, some missing. This table has approximately 70,000 clones, about four fifths appearing once. Specimen: CD4+ or CD8+ T cells sorted from blood, collected in a trial of the OX40 agonist ivuxolimab. The receptors shown here come from an adult with an advanced solid tumor such as melanoma, head and neck, liver or kidney cancer.

The rearrangement uses TRBV6-1 and TRBJ2-5; 10 nucleotides line up with TRBD1. Trimming at V came to 1 base and at J to 5 bases, leaving 16 bases not matched to a gene. Germline loops: CDR1 MNHNS, CDR2 SASEGT. The length of the CDR3 is 19 residues. The CDR3 loop reads CASSEGDIWGTGVGETQYF. Written as DNA, the CDR3 is TGTGCCAGCAGTGAAGGGGATATTTGGGGGACAGGGGTTGGGGAGACCCAGTACTTC.

This clone appeared a few times. The chain carries TRBV28 and TRBJ1-6; a possible D gene is TRBD1 (6 bases). The ends were cut back, 8 bases at V and 6 bases at J, with 14 bases in the middle. Germline CDR1 reads MDHEN; CDR2 reads SYDVKM. The CDR3 has 14 residues. The DNA of the CDR3 is TGTGCCAGCTTCACAGGGCACGGTAATTCACCCCTCCACTTT. It codes for CASFTGHGNSPLHF.

Only a few counts were recorded for this clone. The chain carries TRBV9 and TRBJ2-7; TRBD1 agrees at 10 bases. V was pared by 3 bases and J by 4 bases, with 1 base of the junction left unmatched. CDR3 length equals 13 residues. Germline values: CDR1 SGDLS, CDR2 YYNGEE. Here the CDR3 DNA reads TGTGCCAGCAGCGGACAGGGGGCTTACGAGCAGTACTTC. Encoded protein: CASSGQGAYEQYF.

This clone was found a few times. This chain links TRBV2 with TRBJ1-1; weak D call: TRBD1 (5 bases). Germline CDR1 is SNHLY and CDR2 is FYNNEI. Trimming shortened V by 7 bases and J by 1 base, and 13 bases separated the two germline ends. The CDR3 contains 14 residues. The CDR3 nucleotides are TGTGCCAGCACAACAGGACGGGAGAACACTGAAGCTTTCTTT. It translates to CASTTGRENTEAFF.

The gene calls are TRBV7-9 and TRBJ2-7, with a tentative D call TRBD1 (5 bases). This CDR3 region has 17 residues. Trimming took 1 base from V and 5 from J, leaving 21 bases between them. Germline lookup yields CDR1 SEHNR and CDR2 FQNEAQ (reference sequence). The CDR3 DNA sequence: TGTGCCAGCAGCTTAGGGCTGACAGCCACGACTCGGGACGAGCAGTACTTC. Translating gives CASSLGLTATTRDEQYF.

This sequence joins TRBV7-6 and TRBJ2-3; 9 bases match TRBD2. This CDR3 contains 17 residues. The trim removed 1 base at V and 2 bases at J, leaving 7 bases unmatched. CDR1 is SGHVS and CDR2 is FNYEAQ in the germline V gene. DNA for the CDR3: TGTGCCAGCAGCTTAGAATTTAGCGGGGGATCCACAGATACGCAGTATTTT. The encoded protein is CASSLEFSGGSTDTQYF.

The rearrangement joins TRBV28 to TRBJ1-1; D not certain. The germline V and J ends were trimmed by 6 bases and 0 bases, with 8 bases remaining between them. Germline V lookup: CDR1 MDHEN, CDR2 SYDVKM. The CDR3 is 13 amino acids. The CDR3 DNA sequence: TGTGCCAGCAGCCCGAATCTGAACACTGAAGCTTTCTTT. It codes for CASSPNLNTEAFF. The variable domain in full, completed from reference TRBV28 and TRBJ1-1, reads DVKVTQSSRYLVKRTGEKVFLECVQDMDHENMFWYRQDPGLGLRLIYFSYDVKMKEKGDIPEGYSVSREKKERFSLILESASTNQTSMYLCASSPNLNTEAFFGQGTRLTVV.

The chain employs TRBV28 and TRBJ2-5, with TRBD1 as a possible D gene (6 bases). This CDR3 comprises 15 residues. The V end was cut by 7 bases, the J end by 5 bases, with 20 bases between. In germline, CDR1 is MDHEN, CDR2 SYDVKM. The chain's CDR3 is CASTKGTGLQETQYF. CDR3 DNA sequence: TGTGCCAGCACCAAAGGAACAGGGCTGCAGGAGACCCAGTACTTC.

V and J are TRBV10-1 and TRBJ1-3; D is perhaps TRBD1 (5 bases). The CDR3 loop spans 15 amino acids. The germline gives CDR1 WNHNN, CDR2 SYGVQD (reference sequence). Trimming stripped 6 bases from V and 2 bases from J, with 14 bases between. The CDR3 sequence is CASSRPGNAGNTIYF. The CDR3 DNA reads as TGCGCCAGCAGCCGGCCAGGGAACGCTGGAAACACCATATATTTT.

The chain is built from TRBV6-6 and TRBJ2-3; D may correspond to TRBD1 or TRBD2 (7 bases each). Germline loops: CDR1 MNHNY, CDR2 SVGAGI (reference sequence). The CDR3 sequence is 16 residues long. The V and J ends lost 2 bases and 1 base respectively, with 13 bases between them. This CDR3 is CASSYLQGRGTDTQYF. In DNA, the CDR3 is TGTGCCAGCAGTTACCTACAGGGGAGGGGCACAGATACGCAGTATTTT.

This sequence joins TRBV27 and TRBJ2-5, with D tentatively TRBD1 (6 bases). The DNA end is more similar to TRBJ2-7, so the J call may be wrong. The CDR3 has 14 amino acids. CDR1 and CDR2 from the germline V gene are MNHEY and SMNVEV (reference sequence). The CDR3 sequence: CASSSRDIFYEQYF. DNA for the CDR3: TGTGCCAGCAGTTCTCGGGACATTTTCTACGAGCAGTACTTC.

This chain joins TRBV28 and TRBJ2-5; 8 nucleotides line up with TRBD2. Germline V lookup: CDR1 MDHEN, CDR2 SYDVKM. This CDR3 contains 18 residues. V gave up 6 bases and J gave up 1 base; unmatched junction bases: 16. DNA for the CDR3: TGTGCCAGCAGCCCAGGCGGGGGGCCACGAAGGGCCCAAGAGACCCAGTACTTC. Translating gives CASSPGGGPRRAQETQYF. Using reference TRBV28 and TRBJ2-5 for the parts outside the CDR3, the full variable domain is DVKVTQSSRYLVKRTGEKVFLECVQDMDHENMFWYRQDPGLGLRLIYFSYDVKMKEKGDIPEGYSVSREKKERFSLILESASTNQTSMYLCASSPGGGPRRAQETQYFGPGTRLLVL.

The rearrangement links TRBV2 to TRBJ1-1; unclear D gene. V was trimmed by 2 bases and J by 5 bases, leaving 6 bases between them. CDR1 SNHLY and CDR2 FYNNEI come from the germline V gene. This CDR3 spans 12 amino acids. The CDR3 DNA is TGTGCCAGCAGTGAATGGAGTACTGAAGCTTTCTTT. Translation: CASSEWSTEAFF. The full variable domain, its missing parts supplied by reference TRBV2 and TRBJ1-1, is EPEVTQTPSHQVTQMGQEVILRCVPISNHLYFYWYRQILGQKVEFLVSFYNNEISEKSEIFDDQFSVERPDGSNFTLKIRSTKLEDSAMYFCASSEWSTEAFFGQGTRLTVV.

Here the CDR3 DNA reads TGTGCCAGTAAAGTAGACTTAGCCAAAAACATTCAGTACTTC. Translating it yields CASKVDLAKNIQYF. The rearrangement joins TRBV19 to TRBJ2-4; D remains unclear. The V gene lost 7 bases and the J gene lost 0 bases, with 10 bases spanning the gap. The CDR3 is made up of 14 amino acids. The germline CDR1 and CDR2 sequences are LNHDA and SQIVND (reference sequence). The entire variable domain, with the rest obtained from reference TRBV19 and TRBJ2-4, is as follows: DGGITQSPKYLFRKEGQNVTLSCEQNLNHDAMYWYRQDPGQGLRLIYYSQIVNDFQKGDIAEGYSVSREKKESFPLTVTSAQKNPTAFYLCASKVDLAKNIQYFGAGTRLSVL.

J is TRBJ1-2 and V is TRBV25-1, with D unclear. The CDR3 sequence is 11 residues long. Looked up from germline, CDR1 is MGHDK and CDR2 is SYGVNS. Trimming cost V 2 bases and J 6 bases, with 4 bases left between them. CDR3 amino acids: CASSEGHGYTF. CDR3 nucleotide sequence: TGTGCCAGCAGTGAAGGGCATGGCTACACCTTC.

The chain carries TRBV7-9 and TRBJ1-1; D uncertain. Trimming left V 3 bases short and J 3 bases short, with 11 bases between. The V gene's germline CDR1 is SEHNR and CDR2 FQNEAQ (reference sequence). This CDR3 has 14 amino acids. CDR3 in amino acids: CASSFGGTYTEAFF. Here the CDR3 DNA reads TGTGCCAGCAGCTTCGGTGGCACGTACACTGAAGCTTTCTTT.

Written as DNA, the CDR3 is TGCGCCACCCAGCAGGGGGACTACGCACAAGATACGCAGTATTTT. Translating gives CATQQGDYAQDTQYF. This chain joins TRBV5-1 and TRBJ2-3, with D perhaps assigned TRBD1 or TRBD2 (7 bases each). The CDR3 extends over 15 amino acids. Germline CDR1 is SGHRS and CDR2 is YFSETQ. V was trimmed by 9 bases and J by 5 bases, leaving 22 bases between them.